This T cell receptor (beta chain) is drawn from a study of T cell changes during pregnancy in multiple sclerosis. Sequencing was performed with immunoSEQ multiplex PCR; in TCRdb, only in-frame clones are kept and a portion is missing. The table lists 40,000 to 50,000 clones, around 90% of them singletons. Looked up from germline, CDR1 is MGHDK and CDR2 is SYGVNS. Unmatched junction bases numbered 11, after V lost 4 bases and J lost 1 base. The CDR3 loop spans 18 amino acids. The sequence derives from a female donor in good health, enrolled as a control in a pregnancy study. The chain uses TRBV25-1 and TRBJ2-3; 10 bases are a match to TRBD2. This material consisted of CD4+ T cells from peripheral blood mononuclear cells, taken after pregnancy. The CDR3 DNA is TGTGCCAGCAGTGGAGCGGGAGGGATATATACGGGCACAGATACGCAGTATTTT. This translates into CASSGAGGIYTGTDTQYF. Full variable domain (missing parts from reference TRBV25-1 and TRBJ2-3): EADIYQTPRYLVIGTGKKITLECSQTMGHDKMYWYQQDPGMELHLIHYSYGVNSTEKGDLSSESTVSRIRTEHFPLTLESARPSHTSQYLCASSGAGGIYTGTDTQYFGPGTRLTVL.